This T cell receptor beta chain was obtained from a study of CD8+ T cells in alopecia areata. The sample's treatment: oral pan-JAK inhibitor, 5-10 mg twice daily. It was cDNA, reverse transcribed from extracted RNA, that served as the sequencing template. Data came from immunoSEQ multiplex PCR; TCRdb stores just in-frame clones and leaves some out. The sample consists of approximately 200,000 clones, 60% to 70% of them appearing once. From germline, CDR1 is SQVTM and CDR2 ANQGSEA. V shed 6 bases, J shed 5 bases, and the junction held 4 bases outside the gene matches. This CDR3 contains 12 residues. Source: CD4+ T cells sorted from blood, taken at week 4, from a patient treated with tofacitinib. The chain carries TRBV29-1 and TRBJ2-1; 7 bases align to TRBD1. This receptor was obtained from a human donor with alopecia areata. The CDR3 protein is CSVWTGHNEQFF. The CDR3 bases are TGCAGCGTCTGGACAGGTCACAATGAGCAGTTCTTC.